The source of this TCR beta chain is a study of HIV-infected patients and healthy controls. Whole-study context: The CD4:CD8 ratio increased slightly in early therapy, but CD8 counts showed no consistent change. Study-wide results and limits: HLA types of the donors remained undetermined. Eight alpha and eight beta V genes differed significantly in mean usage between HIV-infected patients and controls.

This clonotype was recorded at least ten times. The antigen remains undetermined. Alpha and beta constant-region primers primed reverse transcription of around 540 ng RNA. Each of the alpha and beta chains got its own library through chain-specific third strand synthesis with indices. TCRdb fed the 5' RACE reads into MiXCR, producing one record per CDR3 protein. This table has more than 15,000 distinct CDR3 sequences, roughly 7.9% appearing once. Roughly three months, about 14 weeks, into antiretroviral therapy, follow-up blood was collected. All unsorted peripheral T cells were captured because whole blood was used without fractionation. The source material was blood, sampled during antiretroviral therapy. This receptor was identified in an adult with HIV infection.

The CDR3 is CASSPTGGPDTQYF. In DNA, the CDR3 is TGTGCCAGCAGTCCGACAGGGGGACCAGATACGCAGTATTTT. The chain combines TRBV5-4 with TRBJ2-3, with 9 bases aligning to TRBD1. V shed 5 bases and J 4 bases; nucleotides not matched to a gene: 5. The CDR3 totals 14 residues. Germline V gene data show CDR1 as SGHNT and CDR2 as YYREEE (reference sequence).